The source of this T cell receptor (beta chain) is a study of blood T cell repertoires in COVID-19. Study context: COVID-19 samples collected from the United States, Italy and Spain covered acute and convalescent phases. PBMCs, B-cell-depleted T cells, or T cells were the source of the cDNA or gDNA that made up the material.

Per the study methods: Amplification from reference gene primers served as the basis for estimated nucleated cell counts. Clones were read by immunoSEQ multiplex PCR, and TCRdb kept only the in-frame ones, dropping some. V and J calls and clone size are as listed in that table; D and trimming were resolved from the DNA. The repertoire holds tens of thousands of clones, with over 85% as singletons. This clone showed up just once. This TCR came from a man in his fifties or sixties with acute or convalescent COVID-19. The sample was peripheral blood.

CDR3 sequence: CASRAGFQETQYF. CDR3 DNA: TGTGCCAGCAGAGCGGGGTTCCAAGAGACCCAGTACTTC. This chain joins TRBV12-3 or TRBV12-4 and TRBJ2-5, with 7 bases aligning to TRBD2. J was trimmed by 1 base and V by 6 bases; bases with no gene match: 2. This CDR3 is built from 13 residues.